These 32 T cell receptor beta chains came from one sample sequenced in a study of blood T cell repertoires in COVID-19. Here immunoSEQ multiplex PCR was the method, and the copy in TCRdb shows in-frame clones only, minus some. This sample carries some 240,000 clones, approximately 85% of them seen once, and the ten largest clones take 2% to 3%. The specimen was peripheral blood. The receptors derive from a woman in her 70s with COVID-19, enrolled during active disease.

V gene TRBV19 combines with J gene TRBJ2-2, with TRBD1 matching over 9 bases. CDR1 and CDR2 from the germline V gene are LNHDA and SQIVND (reference sequence). V trimming: 7 bases; J trimming: 5 bases; junction bases outside the gene matches: 2. This CDR3 has 13 amino acids. CDR3 protein: CASKGTGTGELFF. The CDR3 DNA follows: TGTGCCAGTAAAGGGACAGGGACCGGGGAGCTGTTTTTT.

V is TRBV5-4 and J is TRBJ2-1; D is unresolved. The V gene lost 0 bases and the J gene lost 8 bases, with 6 bases spanning the gap. Per the germline V gene, CDR1 is SGHNT and CDR2 is YYREEE (reference sequence). This CDR3 has 12 residues. CDR3 in amino acids: CASSLEQDEQFF. CDR3 DNA sequence: TGTGCCAGCAGCTTGGAGCAAGATGAGCAGTTCTTC.

There are a few counts of this clone. The chain couples TRBV6-2 or TRBV6-3 to TRBJ2-7; maybe TRBD1 (5 bases). The germline V gene encodes CDR1 MNHEY and CDR2 SVGEGT. The V end was cut by 6 bases, the J end by 6 bases, with 15 bases between. The length of the CDR3 is 13 residues. The CDR3 loop reads CASSRQGLGEQYF. The CDR3 DNA reads TGTGCCAGCAGCCGCCAGGGTCTAGGCGAGCAGTACTTC.

In nucleotides, the CDR3 is TGTGCCAGCAGCTTGGGACTAGCGGTTATATCCTACAATGAGCAGTTCTTC. This gives the protein CASSLGLAVISYNEQFF. The J gene is TRBJ2-1, the V gene TRBV7-2, with 11 bases lining up with TRBD2. J gave up 1 base and V 3 bases, and 5 bases lay outside the gene matches. The germline gives CDR1 SGHTA, CDR2 FQGNSA. The CDR3 runs to 17 residues.

CDR3 protein: CATRTGNTEAFF. Here the CDR3 DNA reads TGTGCCACCCGGACAGGGAACACTGAAGCTTTCTTT. The chain couples TRBV2 to TRBJ1-1; 7 positions match TRBD1. This CDR3 is built from 12 residues. After removal of 10 bases from V and 1 base from J, the junction contained 3 bases not matched to a gene. Germline CDR1 and CDR2: SNHLY and FYNNEI.

The gene calls are TRBV6-5 and TRBJ2-3; the D is unclear. This CDR3 is 16 amino acids long. The V end lost 4 bases, the J end lost 0 bases, and 14 bases lay between the germline ends. Germline assignment: CDR1 MNHEY and CDR2 SVGAGI. Written as DNA, the CDR3 is TGTGCCAGCAGTTCCCGAAAGATTACTAGCACAGATACGCAGTATTTT. This translates into CASSSRKITSTDTQYF.

The chain joins TRBV6-5 to TRBJ1-2, with D possibly TRBD1 on 5 matching bases. CDR3 size: 13 residues. Germline V gene sequence: CDR1 MNHEY, CDR2 SVGAGI. V gave up 0 bases and J gave up 8 bases, with 10 bases separating them. As DNA, the CDR3 is TGTGCCAGCAGTTACTCTGGACAAGGGGGCTACACCTTC. This gives the protein CASSYSGQGGYTF.

V is TRBV9 and J is TRBJ2-2, with TRBD2 matching over 9 bases. This CDR3 contains 17 residues. Germline V lookup: CDR1 SGDLS, CDR2 YYNGEE. V trimming: 0 bases; J trimming: 5 bases; junction bases outside the gene matches: 8. CDR3 protein: CASSVAPQGLATGELFF. Written as DNA, the CDR3 is TGTGCCAGCAGCGTAGCCCCTCAGGGACTAGCAACCGGGGAGCTGTTTTTT.

V usage is TRBV4-1 and J usage is TRBJ1-1; tentative D call: TRBD1 (5 bases). CDR1 is MGHRA, CDR2 YSYEKL, per germline. This CDR3 has 14 residues. The germline V and J ends were trimmed by 0 bases and 3 bases, with 8 bases remaining between them. The CDR3 is CASSQDGGYTEAFF. In DNA, the CDR3 is TGCGCCAGCAGCCAAGACGGGGGGTACACTGAAGCTTTCTTT.

This chain uses TRBV19 with TRBJ1-1; D is unclear. V lost 7 bases to trimming and J lost 5 bases, with 17 bases between them. Germline CDR1 is LNHDA and CDR2 is SQIVND (reference sequence). This CDR3 comprises 14 residues. CDR3 nucleotides: TGTGCCAGTAACCTCTCGCCCGGTTCTACTGAAGCTTTCTTT. This translates into CASNLSPGSTEAFF. Supplemented by reference TRBV19 and TRBJ1-1, the full variable domain reads DGGITQSPKYLFRKEGQNVTLSCEQNLNHDAMYWYRQDPGQGLRLIYYSQIVNDFQKGDIAEGYSVSREKKESFPLTVTSAQKNPTAFYLCASNLSPGSTEAFFGQGTRLTVV.

The CDR3 sequence: CASSFRRGDTEAFF. The CDR3 DNA is TGCGCCAGCAGCTTCCGCAGGGGAGACACTGAAGCTTTCTTT. This rearrangement joins TRBV5-1 to TRBJ1-1; maybe TRBD1 (6 bases). Trimming shortened V by 2 bases and J by 3 bases, and 11 bases separated the two germline ends. This CDR3 contains 14 residues. From germline, CDR1 is SGHRS and CDR2 YFSETQ.

The chain uses TRBV7-9 and TRBJ1-5, with TRBD1 matching 7 bases. The CDR3 runs 16 residues. The trim removed 5 bases at V and 0 bases at J, leaving 7 bases unmatched. Germline V gene lookup returns CDR1 SEHNR and CDR2 FQNEAQ (reference sequence). CDR3: CASSPTTGNSNQPQHF. As DNA, the CDR3 is TGTGCCAGCAGCCCGACGACAGGGAATAGCAATCAGCCCCAGCATTTT.

The chain carries TRBV19 and TRBJ1-6, with 8 bases fitting TRBD1. V gave up 4 bases and J gave up 7 bases; unmatched junction bases: 3. Germline V gene sequence: CDR1 LNHDA, CDR2 SQIVND (reference sequence). This CDR3 spans 14 amino acids. DNA for the CDR3: TGTGCCAGTAGTACAGGGGGCAGGAATTCACCCCTCCACTTT. This gives the protein CASSTGGRNSPLHF.

The chain recombines TRBV5-1 with TRBJ1-2; TRBD1 matches at 7 bases. The CDR3 extends over 14 amino acids. The V segment lost 4 bases and the J segment 2 bases; nucleotides outside the gene matches: 5. Germline CDR1 reads SGHRS; CDR2 reads YFSETQ. The CDR3 spells CASSPGDSNYGYTF. The CDR3 coding sequence is TGCGCCAGCAGCCCCGGGGACAGCAACTATGGCTACACCTTC.

The chain combines TRBV9 with TRBJ2-1; 15 bases are a match to TRBD2. Trimming cost V 3 bases and J 4 bases; bases outside gene matches: 2. This CDR3 has 16 residues. Germline CDR1 is SGDLS and CDR2 is YYNGEE. CDR3 amino acids: CASSAGLAGGYNEQFF. CDR3 sequence (DNA): TGTGCCAGCAGCGCGGGACTAGCGGGAGGATACAATGAGCAGTTCTTC.

V and J are TRBV5-1 and TRBJ2-6; 7 bases are shared with TRBD1. Germline V gene sequence: CDR1 SGHRS, CDR2 YFSETQ. V gave up 5 bases and J gave up 1 base; unmatched junction bases: 9. This CDR3 has 17 amino acids. The CDR3 DNA follows: TGCGCCAGCAGAGACAGGGCTAGTTTTTCTGGGGCCAACGTCCTGACTTTC. This sequence encodes CASRDRASFSGANVLTF.

The chain is built from TRBV5-1 and TRBJ1-1; D remains unclear. This CDR3 spans 14 amino acids. The V gene's germline CDR1 is SGHRS and CDR2 YFSETQ. Trimming pared 0 bases from V and 4 bases from J, leaving 10 bases between. Written as DNA, the CDR3 is TGCGCCAGCAGCTTGGAGTCTGGAGGCACTGAAGCTTTCTTT. Encoded protein: CASSLESGGTEAFF. Together with reference TRBV5-1 and TRBJ1-1, the CDR3 gives the full variable domain: KAGVTQTPRYLIKTRGQQVTLSCSPISGHRSVSWYQQTPGQGLQFLFEYFSETQRNKGNFPGRFSGRQFSNSRSEMNVSTLELGDSALYLCASSLESGGTEAFFGQGTRLTVV.

This rearrangement joins TRBV6-4 to TRBJ2-2, with no clear D. The CDR3 totals 15 residues. V was pared by 2 bases and J by 6 bases, with 13 bases between. CDR1 and CDR2 (germline): MRHNA, SNTAGT. The CDR3 region is CASSDATGGSGELFF. The CDR3 DNA follows: TGTGCCAGCAGTGACGCCACTGGCGGTTCCGGGGAGCTGTTTTTT.

This rearrangement joins TRBV30 to TRBJ2-1; TRBD1 agrees at 8 bases. Germline-derived CDR1 and CDR2 are GTSNPN and SVGIG (reference sequence). After removal of 4 bases from V and 9 bases from J, the junction contained 14 bases not matched to a gene. The CDR3 consists of 15 residues. The CDR3 sequence: CAWKGVRGRLSEQFF. CDR3 DNA sequence: TGTGCCTGGAAAGGGGTCAGGGGGCGTTTAAGTGAGCAGTTCTTC.

The count of this clone is one. CDR3: CAATRGERETDTQYF. Here the CDR3 DNA reads TGTGCCGCCACCCGGGGGGAGAGGGAGACAGATACGCAGTATTTT. The V gene is TRBV2, the J gene TRBJ2-3, with 7 positions matching TRBD2. Germline V CDR1 and CDR2: SNHLY, FYNNEI. CDR3 length: 15 amino acids. The J segment lost 3 bases and the V segment lost 11 bases, leaving 14 bases of the junction unmatched. The whole variable domain, remainder taken from reference TRBV2 and TRBJ2-3, is EPEVTQTPSHQVTQMGQEVILRCVPISNHLYFYWYRQILGQKVEFLVSFYNNEISEKSEIFDDQFSVERPDGSNFTLKIRSTKLEDSAMYFCAATRGERETDTQYFGPGTRLTVL.

This chain uses TRBV14 with TRBJ2-1; TRBD2 aligns across 8 bases. The CDR3 length is 16 residues. CDR1 is SGHDN and CDR2 is FVKESK in the germline V gene. Unmatched junction bases numbered 7, after V lost 2 bases and J lost 4 bases. The CDR3 region is CASSQTRGGLYNEQFF. The CDR3 region has the DNA TGTGCCAGCAGCCAAACCCGGGGGGGCCTATACAATGAGCAGTTCTTC.

The rearrangement joins TRBV19 to TRBJ1-5; a possible D gene is TRBD1 (6 bases). V was trimmed by 8 bases and J by 0 bases, leaving 14 bases between them. Looked up from germline, CDR1 is LNHDA and CDR2 is SQIVND (reference sequence). The length of the CDR3 is 15 residues. The CDR3 loop is CASHQTGISNQPQHF. The CDR3 nucleotides read TGTGCCAGTCACCAGACAGGTATTAGCAATCAGCCCCAGCATTTT.

The chain carries TRBV6-5 and TRBJ2-2; D unresolved. From germline, CDR1 is MNHEY and CDR2 SVGAGI. The germline V and J ends were trimmed by 2 bases and 6 bases, with 13 bases remaining between them. This CDR3 is 15 amino acids long. CDR3 bases: TGTGCCAGCAGTTACCTCCGCACCGGAGCCGGGGAGCTGTTTTTT. Its protein product is CASSYLRTGAGELFF.

The genes are TRBV6-2 or TRBV6-3 and TRBJ1-2; tentative D call: TRBD1 (5 bases). The CDR3 is 13 amino acids. V lost 2 bases, J lost 7 bases, and 11 bases lay in between. CDR1 MNHEY and CDR2 SVGEGT come from the germline V gene. CDR3 sequence reads: CASSYGGSGGYTF. The CDR3 DNA is TGTGCCAGCAGTTACGGGGGGAGTGGTGGCTACACCTTC.

CDR3: CASSHGWETQYF. CDR3 DNA: TGTGCCAGCAGCCACGGTTGGGAGACCCAGTACTTC. The V gene is TRBV3-1 (or the pseudogene TRBV3-2), the J gene TRBJ2-5; D call uncertain. With 3 bases removed from V and 5 bases from J, the gap between germline ends came to 7 bases. The CDR3 has 12 residues. The germline gives CDR1 LGHDT, CDR2 YNNKEL (reference sequence).

This rearrangement joins TRBV11-2 to TRBJ1-2; D ambiguous. CDR1 SGHAT and CDR2 FQNNGV come from the germline V gene. This CDR3 region has 13 residues. Trimming removed 0 bases from V and 4 bases from J, with 6 bases in between. The CDR3 region has the DNA TGTGCCAGCAGCTTAGAACAGTTCTATGGCTACACCTTC. It encodes CASSLEQFYGYTF.

V and J are TRBV5-4 and TRBJ2-7; 13 bases map to TRBD2. Germline CDR1 reads SGHNT; CDR2 reads YYREEE (reference sequence). This CDR3 region has 15 residues. V shed 4 bases, J shed 3 bases, and the junction held 4 bases outside the gene matches. In nucleotides, the CDR3 is TGTGCCAGCAGCACAGGGACTAGCGGGATCTACGAGCAGTACTTC. Encoded protein: CASSTGTSGIYEQYF. The complete variable domain, with remaining parts taken from reference TRBV5-4 and TRBJ2-7, reads ETGVTQSPTHLIKTRGQQVTLRCSSQSGHNTVSWYQQALGQGPQFIFQYYREEENGRGNFPPRFSGLQFPNYSSELNVNALELDDSALYLCASSTGTSGIYEQYFGPGTRLTVT.

This clone appeared a single time. The V gene is TRBV6-6, the J gene TRBJ2-2; 10 positions match TRBD2. The CDR3 extends over 16 amino acids. The trim removed 1 base at V and 7 bases at J, leaving 6 bases unmatched. CDR1 and CDR2 from the germline V gene are MNHNY and SVGAGI (reference sequence). The CDR3 region is CASSYYGTSVGGELFF. CDR3 bases: TGTGCCAGCAGTTACTACGGGACTAGCGTTGGCGGGGAGCTGTTTTTT.

The chain uses TRBV29-1 and TRBJ2-7; 10 bases map to TRBD1. The V gene's germline CDR1 is SQVTM and CDR2 ANQGSEA. The CDR3 has 12 amino acids. Here the CDR3 reads CATGTGVYEQYF. The CDR3 DNA reads TGCGCGACCGGGACAGGGGTCTACGAGCAGTACTTC.

The chain employs TRBV9 and TRBJ1-2; D unresolved. Germline V gene lookup returns CDR1 SGDLS and CDR2 YYNGEE. The CDR3 is made up of 16 amino acids. Trimming removed 0 bases from V and 8 bases from J, with 20 bases in between. The CDR3 spells CASSVDSAALWEGYTF. CDR3 DNA: TGTGCCAGCAGCGTAGACAGCGCTGCCCTTTGGGAGGGCTACACCTTC. Variable domain in full (rest from reference TRBV9 and TRBJ1-2): DSGVTQTPKHLITATGQRVTLRCSPRSGDLSVYWYQQSLDQGLQFLIQYYNGEERAKGNILERFSAQQFPDLHSELNLSSLELGDSALYFCASSVDSAALWEGYTFGSGTRLTVV.

V usage is TRBV30 and J usage is TRBJ2-5, with 7 bases identical to TRBD1. Germline CDR1 is GTSNPN and CDR2 is SVGIG (reference sequence). V dropped 2 bases and J dropped 2; count of bases not matched to a gene: 8. The CDR3 length is 15 residues. In DNA, the CDR3 is TGTGCCTGGAGTCGTCGAGGGACAGCTCAAGAGACCCAGTACTTC. This encodes CAWSRRGTAQETQYF.

This clone was seen a few times. This rearrangement joins TRBV3-1 (or the pseudogene TRBV3-2) to TRBJ1-1; TRBD1 might be the D (5 bases). CDR1 and CDR2 (germline): LGHDT, YNNKEL (reference sequence). The CDR3 contains 13 residues. Trimming shortened V by 4 bases and J by 10 bases, and 16 bases separated the two germline ends. The CDR3 sequence is CASSLDSAGRAFF. CDR3 nucleotides: TGTGCCAGCAGCCTCGACAGCGCAGGTCGAGCTTTCTTT.